In this sample, the clone carrying this T cell receptor (beta chain) turned up a few times. Antigen specificity is unknown. These data originate in a study of cytomegalovirus exposure and HLA in healthy donors. Study results and caveats: In a later analysis, an Asian-associated ancestry cluster reportedly showed fewer N-insertions than the 666-donor mean. In a later analysis, TCR beta V- and J-gene trimming showed a link to a missense DCLRE1C variant. Listed as cytomegalovirus-associated were 170 or so TCR beta chains.

Donors were ostensibly healthy at sampling, although undocumented immune exposures were probable. V trimming: 5 bases; J trimming: 3 bases; junction bases outside the gene matches: 5. Germline loops: CDR1 SGHRS, CDR2 YFSETQ. This CDR3 has 15 amino acids. The primer mix had 60 Vbeta and 13 Jbeta primers. Profiling relied on immunoSEQ multiplex PCR, and the TCRdb table lists in-frame clones only, not all of them. Among fewer than 200,000 clones listed, roughly 80% were seen once. Sequenced sample: PBMCs. The V and J genes are TRBV5-1 and TRBJ2-5; the match to TRBD2 covers 12 bases. The TCR comes from a woman younger than 35 in good health and CMV-seronegative. In nucleotides, the CDR3 is TGCGCCAGCAGTTATGGACTAGCGGGAAAAGAGACCCAGTACTTC. Protein sequence: CASSYGLAGKETQYF.